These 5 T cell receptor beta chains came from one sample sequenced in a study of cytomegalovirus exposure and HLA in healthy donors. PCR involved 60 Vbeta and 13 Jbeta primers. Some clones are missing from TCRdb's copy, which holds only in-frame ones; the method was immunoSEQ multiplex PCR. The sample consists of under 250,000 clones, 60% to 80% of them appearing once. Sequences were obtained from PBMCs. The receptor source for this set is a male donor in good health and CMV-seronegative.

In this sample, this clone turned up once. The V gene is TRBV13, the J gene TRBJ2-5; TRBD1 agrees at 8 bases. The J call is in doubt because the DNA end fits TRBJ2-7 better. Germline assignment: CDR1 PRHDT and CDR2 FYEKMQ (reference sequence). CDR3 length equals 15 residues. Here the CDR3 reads CASSAGQGQVYEQYF. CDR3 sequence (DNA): TGTGCCAGCAGCGCCGGACAGGGCCAGGTGTACGAGCAGTACTTC.

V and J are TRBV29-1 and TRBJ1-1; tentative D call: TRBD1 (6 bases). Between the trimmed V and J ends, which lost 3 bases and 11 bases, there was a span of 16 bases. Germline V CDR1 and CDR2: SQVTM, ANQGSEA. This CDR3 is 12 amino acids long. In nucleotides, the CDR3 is TGCAGCGTTGATTGGGGGACAATGGTCGCTTTCTTT. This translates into CSVDWGTMVAFF.

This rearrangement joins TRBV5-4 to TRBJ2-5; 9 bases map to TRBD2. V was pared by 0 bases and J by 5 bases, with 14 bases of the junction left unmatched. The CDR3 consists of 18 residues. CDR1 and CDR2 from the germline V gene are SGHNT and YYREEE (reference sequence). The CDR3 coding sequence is TGTGCCAGCAGCTTGGATGGTACCCCCCGGACTAGCGAGGAGACCCAGTACTTC. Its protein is CASSLDGTPRTSEETQYF.

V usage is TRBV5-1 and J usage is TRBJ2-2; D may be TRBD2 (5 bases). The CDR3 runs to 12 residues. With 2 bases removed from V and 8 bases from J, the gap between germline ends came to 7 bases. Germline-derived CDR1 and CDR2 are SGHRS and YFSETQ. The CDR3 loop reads CASSFGGGELFF. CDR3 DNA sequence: TGCGCCAGCAGCTTTGGCGGGGGGGAGCTGTTTTTT. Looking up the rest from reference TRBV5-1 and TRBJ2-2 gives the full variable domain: KAGVTQTPRYLIKTRGQQVTLSCSPISGHRSVSWYQQTPGQGLQFLFEYFSETQRNKGNFPGRFSGRQFSNSRSEMNVSTLELGDSALYLCASSFGGGELFFGEGSRLTVL.

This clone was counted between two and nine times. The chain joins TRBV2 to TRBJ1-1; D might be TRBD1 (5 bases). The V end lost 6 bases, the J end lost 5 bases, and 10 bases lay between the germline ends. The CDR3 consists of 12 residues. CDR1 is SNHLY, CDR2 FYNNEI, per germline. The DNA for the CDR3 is TGTGCCAGCAGAGGGGAACGGACTGAAGCTTTCTTT. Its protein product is CASRGERTEAFF.